These T cell receptor beta chains were read from a single sample in a study of T cell repertoires in aging, cancer and after chemotherapy. MiXCR, run by TCRdb on the multiplex PCR reads, gives a single entry per CDR3 protein. The top ten clones hold under 7% of a sample with about 12,000 distinct CDR3 sequences, 35% to 40% of them seen once. Source material: blood. These receptors came from a human donor in good health. The donor label of this sample is uncertain. Both conserved end residues are part of each CDR3.

V	J	CDR3
TRBV5-6	TRBJ2-7	CASSQFRDPSYEQYF
TRBV6-1	TRBJ1-2	CASSASAGDGYTF
TRBV6-5	TRBJ2-7	CASSYALANSPYEQYF
TRBV6-6	TRBJ2-5	CASKSPSGGQRETQYF
TRBV6-1	TRBJ2-2	CASKGIHGNTGELFF
TRBV13	TRBJ1-1	CASSLTKDTEAFF
TRBV6-5	TRBJ2-1	CASSYGPSSYNEQFF
TRBV5-1	TRBJ2-3	CASSPGVLTDTQYF
TRBV11-3	TRBJ2-1	CAWSVLYEQFF
TRBV19	TRBJ2-5	CASSILQGWETQYF
TRBV6-5	TRBJ2-6	CASRRTASGANVLTF
TRBV27	TRBJ2-1	CASSTRLVGNEQFF
TRBV18	TRBJ1-2	CASSRLTGTGDYGYTF
TRBV5-5	TRBJ2-1	CASSMAGGRRQFF
TRBV27	TRBJ1-5	CASSHRGLGQPQHF
TRBV30	TRBJ2-7	CAWSGAKGQQYF
TRBV12-3/TRBV12-4	TRBJ2-7	CASSFSPGYEQYF
TRBV19	TRBJ2-1	CASSVRDRGGYEQFF
TRBV6-5	TRBJ2-7	CASSPPGGAGGREQYF
TRBV18	TRBJ2-3	CASSPGSDTQYF
TRBV11-3	TRBJ1-2	CASSLTGTGSYTF
TRBV6-5	TRBJ2-7	CASTDPSGPSYEQYF
TRBV6-5	TRBJ1-6	CASSRGSRYNSPLHF
TRBV19	TRBJ2-7	CASSDRVTYEQYF
TRBV7-6	TRBJ2-3	CASSRTSGSGTDTQYF
TRBV11-3	TRBJ2-5	CASSLRDREEETQYF
TRBV6-2/TRBV6-3	TRBJ2-1	CASSHKTSGGANEQFF
TRBV5-6	TRBJ2-1	CASSGPKVYEQFF
TRBV6-4	TRBJ2-1	CASSDSSGGVNEQFF
TRBV6-4	TRBJ2-2	CASSEAGDTGELFF
TRBV27	TRBJ2-4	CASSPTGGPNIQYF
TRBV5-6	TRBJ1-2	CASSVTGSSSGYTF
TRBV19	TRBJ2-5	CASSMGASGSVGTQYF
TRBV6-5	TRBJ2-2	CASRHQGYDTGELFF
TRBV30	TRBJ1-2	CAWSSPGPLTYGYTF
TRBV19	TRBJ2-3	CASTAGSYADTQYF
TRBV29-1	TRBJ2-1	CSVQRTAGLAGGEQFF
TRBV18	TRBJ2-7	CASSPPASYEQYF
TRBV12-3/TRBV12-4	TRBJ1-2	CASSLRGAIYGYTF
TRBV13	TRBJ2-7	CASRRGQGTYEQYF
TRBV5-6	TRBJ2-2	CASSYTSGGGTGELFF
TRBV27	TRBJ1-2	CASRGGRGNGYTF
TRBV5-1	TRBJ2-7	CASSLLAGNTYEQYF
TRBV5-6	TRBJ2-1	CASNPGLAGDNEQFF
TRBV6-1	TRBJ2-5	CASRLARRETQYF
TRBV10-3	TRBJ1-4	CAISAGRHEKLFF
TRBV5-4	TRBJ2-1	CASSLLRAGSSNSYNEQFF
TRBV6-1	TRBJ2-3	CASSRLAGDSDTQYF
TRBV12-3/TRBV12-4	TRBJ1-3	CASSLARRVIVDTIYF
TRBV6-2/TRBV6-3	TRBJ1-5	CASATEGSNQPQHF
TRBV18	TRBJ2-3	CTSSPGSGSSTDTQYF
TRBV6-5	TRBJ2-1	CASSSQVNSYNEQFF
TRBV6-5	TRBJ2-6	CASSYGGQFSGANVLTF
TRBV19	TRBJ2-7	CASTGRGMSSYEQYF